This T cell receptor beta chain was captured by sequencing in a study of blood T cell repertoires in COVID-19. Study in general: The United States, Italy and Spain were the sources of the acute and convalescent COVID-19 samples.

Participants came from 20 to 25 US areas, aged roughly 18 to 95 years. Which cohort a participant joined came from the clinical history participants gave. A case of COVID-19 had been met by exposed participants within 2 weeks before study entry. This CDR3 contains 13 residues. In germline, CDR1 is ENHRY, CDR2 SYGVKD. V was clipped by 6 bases and J by 4 bases, with 10 bases between them. The method was immunoSEQ multiplex PCR; TCRdb's version includes in-frame clones alone and lacks a portion of them. The repertoire has roughly 58,000 clones, approximately 70% of them found once; the top ten carry about half.

The sample comprised PBMCs or T cells enriched from blood (not recorded which). The chain recombines TRBV10-3 with TRBJ1-5, with a tentative D call TRBD1 (5 bases). The TCR sequence derives from a woman between 55 and 75 years old who had been exposed to COVID-19. The CDR3 DNA follows: TGTGCCATCAGCGGCGGGGGAAATCAGCCCCAGCATTTT. This encodes CAISGGGNQPQHF.